These T cell receptor beta chains were read from a single sample in a study of blood T cell repertoires in COVID-19. The repertoire was sequenced with immunoSEQ multiplex PCR; TCRdb's copy has only in-frame clones and lacks some. The table records some 240,000 clones, about 90% of them present only once. Sequencing was performed on peripheral blood. These receptors were collected from an older woman with COVID-19, enrolled during active disease. The conserved cysteine and the conserved F or W are not part of the CDR3 here.

v_call | cdr3_aa
TRBV4-3 | ASSQVDMGQPQH
TRBV7-8 | ASSSPSGLNSPLH
TRBV9 | ASSPRTGEPQH
TRBV11-2 | ASSQTVQETQY
TRBV7-9 | ASSLLDRPYGYT
TRBV20-1 | SASRFVGLASSTDTQY
TRBV6-6 | ASSYSGGDGYT
TRBV19 | ASSIRQATNEKLF
TRBV5-6 | ASNPGQRGEAF
TRBV10-2 | ASGTGRYGYT
TRBV27 | ASSLGGTLAPQH
TRBV4-1 | ASSQRGASVAEAF
TRBV6-1 | ASSEDRGYRTQY
TRBV6-5 | ASSYQGAPYEQY
TRBV19 | ASTLGGVGNTIY
TRBV5-1 | ASSLAVTSGGSEQY
TRBV30 | AWSQGPGGYT
TRBV10-3 | AISESGGGNPEKLF
TRBV7-3 | ASSLGGASTDTQY
TRBV7-2 | ASSPRTGANYGYT